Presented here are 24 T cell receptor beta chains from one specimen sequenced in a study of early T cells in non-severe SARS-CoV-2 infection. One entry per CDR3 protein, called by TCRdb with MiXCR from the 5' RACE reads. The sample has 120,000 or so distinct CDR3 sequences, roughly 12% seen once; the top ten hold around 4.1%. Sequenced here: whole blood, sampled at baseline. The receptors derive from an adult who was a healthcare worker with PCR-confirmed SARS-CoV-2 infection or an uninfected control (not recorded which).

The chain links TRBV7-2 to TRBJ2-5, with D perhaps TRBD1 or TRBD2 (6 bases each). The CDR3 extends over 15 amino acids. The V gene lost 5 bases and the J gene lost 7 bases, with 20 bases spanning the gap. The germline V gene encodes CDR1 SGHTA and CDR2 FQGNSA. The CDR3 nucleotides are TGTGCCAGCAGCGCAACTTCGAGGGGGGCGGGGACCCAGTACTTC. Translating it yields CASSATSRGAGTQYF.

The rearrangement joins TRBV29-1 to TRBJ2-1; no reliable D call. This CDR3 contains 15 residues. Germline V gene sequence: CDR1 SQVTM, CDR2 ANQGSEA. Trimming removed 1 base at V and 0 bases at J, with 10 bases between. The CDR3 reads CSVEGSLSSYNEQFF. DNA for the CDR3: TGCAGCGTTGAAGGTAGCTTGTCCTCCTACAATGAGCAGTTCTTC.

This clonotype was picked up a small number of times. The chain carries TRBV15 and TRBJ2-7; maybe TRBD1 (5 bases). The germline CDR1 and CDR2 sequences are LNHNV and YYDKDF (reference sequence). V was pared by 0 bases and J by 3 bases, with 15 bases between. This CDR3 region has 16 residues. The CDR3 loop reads CATSRDRTLQGYEQYF. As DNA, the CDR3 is TGTGCCACCAGCAGAGACCGGACCCTCCAGGGCTACGAGCAGTACTTC.

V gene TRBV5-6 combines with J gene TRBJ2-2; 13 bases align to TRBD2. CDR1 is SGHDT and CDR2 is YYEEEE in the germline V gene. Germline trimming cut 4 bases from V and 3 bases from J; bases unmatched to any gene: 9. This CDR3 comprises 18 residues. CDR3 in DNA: TGTGCCAGCAGCGGAGGACTAGCGGGAGTATCGGACACCGGGGAGCTGTTTTTT. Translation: CASSGGLAGVSDTGELFF.

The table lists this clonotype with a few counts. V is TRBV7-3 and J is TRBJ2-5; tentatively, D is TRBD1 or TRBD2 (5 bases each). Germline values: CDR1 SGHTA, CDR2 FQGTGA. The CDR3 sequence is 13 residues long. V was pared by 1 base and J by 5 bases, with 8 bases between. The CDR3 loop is CASSLIWGETQYF. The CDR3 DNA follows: TGTGCCAGCAGCTTAATTTGGGGGGAGACCCAGTACTTC.

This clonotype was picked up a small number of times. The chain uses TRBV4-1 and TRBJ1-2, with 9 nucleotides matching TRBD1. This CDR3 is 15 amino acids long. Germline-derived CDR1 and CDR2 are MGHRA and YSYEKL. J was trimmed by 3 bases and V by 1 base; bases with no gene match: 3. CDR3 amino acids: CASSQAGTGYYGYTF. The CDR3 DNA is TGCGCCAGCAGCCAAGCGGGGACAGGGTACTATGGCTACACCTTC.

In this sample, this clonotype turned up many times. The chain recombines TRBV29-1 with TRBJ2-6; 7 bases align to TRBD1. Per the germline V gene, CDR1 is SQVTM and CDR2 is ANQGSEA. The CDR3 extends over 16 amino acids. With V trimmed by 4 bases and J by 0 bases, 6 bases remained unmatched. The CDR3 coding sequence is TGCAGCGTTGTGTCCCGGGACAGCTCTGGGGCCAACGTCCTGACTTTC. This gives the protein CSVVSRDSSGANVLTF.

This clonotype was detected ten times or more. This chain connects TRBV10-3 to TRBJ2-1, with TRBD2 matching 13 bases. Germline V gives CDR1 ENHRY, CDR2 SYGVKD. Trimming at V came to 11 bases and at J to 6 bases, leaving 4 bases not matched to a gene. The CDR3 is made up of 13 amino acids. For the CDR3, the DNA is TGTGCCGCCAGACTAGCGGGGGGCAATGAGCAGTTCTTC. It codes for CAARLAGGNEQFF.

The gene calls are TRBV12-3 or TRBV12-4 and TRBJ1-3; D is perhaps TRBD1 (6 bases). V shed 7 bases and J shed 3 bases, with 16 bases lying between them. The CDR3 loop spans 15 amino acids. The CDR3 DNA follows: TGTGCCAGCAACTATATAACAGGGATTGGAAACACCATATATTTT. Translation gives CASNYITGIGNTIYF.

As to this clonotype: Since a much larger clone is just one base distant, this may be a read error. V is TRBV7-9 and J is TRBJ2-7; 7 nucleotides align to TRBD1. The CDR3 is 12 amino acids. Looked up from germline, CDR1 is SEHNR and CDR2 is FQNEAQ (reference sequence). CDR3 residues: CVSSLNVEDRLF. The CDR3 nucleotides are TGTGTCAGCAGCTTAAATGTGGAGGACAGGCTCTTC.

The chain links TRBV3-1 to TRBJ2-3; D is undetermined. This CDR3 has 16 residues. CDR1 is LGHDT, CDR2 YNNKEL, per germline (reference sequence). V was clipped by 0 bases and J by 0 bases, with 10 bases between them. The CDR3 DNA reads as TGTGCCAGCAGCCAAGATGTACTCACTAGCACAGATACGCAGTATTTT. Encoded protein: CASSQDVLTSTDTQYF.

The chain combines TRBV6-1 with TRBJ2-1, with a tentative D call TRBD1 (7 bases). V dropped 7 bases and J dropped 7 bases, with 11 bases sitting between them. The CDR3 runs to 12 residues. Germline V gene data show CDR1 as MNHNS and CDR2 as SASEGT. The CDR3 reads CASTEGANEQFF. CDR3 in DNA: TGTGCCAGCACGGAGGGGGCGAATGAGCAGTTCTTC.

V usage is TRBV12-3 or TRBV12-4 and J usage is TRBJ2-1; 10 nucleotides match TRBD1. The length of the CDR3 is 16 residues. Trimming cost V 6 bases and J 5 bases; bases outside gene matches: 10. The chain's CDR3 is CASSLRQGAGDNEQFF. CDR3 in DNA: TGTGCCAGCAGCCTGAGACAGGGGGCGGGGGACAATGAGCAGTTCTTC.

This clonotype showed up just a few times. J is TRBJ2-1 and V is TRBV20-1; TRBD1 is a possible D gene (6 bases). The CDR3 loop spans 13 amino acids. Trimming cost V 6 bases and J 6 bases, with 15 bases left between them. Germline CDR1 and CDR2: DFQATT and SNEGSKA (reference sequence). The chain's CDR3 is CSARISRGNEQFF. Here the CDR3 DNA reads TGCAGTGCGCGAATTTCCAGGGGCAATGAGCAGTTCTTC.

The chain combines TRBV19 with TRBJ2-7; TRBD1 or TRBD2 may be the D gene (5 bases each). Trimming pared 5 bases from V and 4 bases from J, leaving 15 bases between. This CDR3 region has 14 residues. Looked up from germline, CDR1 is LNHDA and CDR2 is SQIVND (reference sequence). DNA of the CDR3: TGTGCCAGTAGTCCCGGGACCGCTTGGTACGAGCAGTACTTC. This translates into CASSPGTAWYEQYF.

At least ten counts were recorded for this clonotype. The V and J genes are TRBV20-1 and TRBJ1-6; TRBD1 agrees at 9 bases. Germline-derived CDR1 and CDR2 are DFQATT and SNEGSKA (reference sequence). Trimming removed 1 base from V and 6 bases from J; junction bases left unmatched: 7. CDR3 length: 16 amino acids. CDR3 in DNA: TGCAGTGCTAGAGGCCGACCGGGACAGGGTAATTCACCCCTCCACTTT. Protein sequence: CSARGRPGQGNSPLHF.

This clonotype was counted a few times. CDR3 bases: TGCGCCAGCAGCCAAGCCCGGGGGCTGGTTGCTGGAAACACCATATATTTT. This translates into CASSQARGLVAGNTIYF. The chain links TRBV4-1 to TRBJ1-3; perhaps TRBD1 as D (6 bases). The germline gives CDR1 MGHRA, CDR2 YSYEKL. Trimming removed 1 base at V and 2 bases at J, with 15 bases between. This CDR3 has 17 residues.

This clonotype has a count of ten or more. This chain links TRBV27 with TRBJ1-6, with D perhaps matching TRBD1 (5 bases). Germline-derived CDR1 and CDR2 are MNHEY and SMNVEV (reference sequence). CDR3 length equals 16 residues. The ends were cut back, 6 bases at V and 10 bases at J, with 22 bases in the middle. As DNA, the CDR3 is TGTGCCAGCAGGATTCGGGGGTTAAGTAGCAGGTCACCCCTCCACTTT. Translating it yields CASRIRGLSSRSPLHF.

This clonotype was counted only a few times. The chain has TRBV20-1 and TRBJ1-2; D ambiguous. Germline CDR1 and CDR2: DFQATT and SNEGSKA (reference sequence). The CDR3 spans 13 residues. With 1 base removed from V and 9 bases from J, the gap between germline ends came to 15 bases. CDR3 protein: CSARVGRESSYTF. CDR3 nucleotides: TGCAGTGCTAGAGTCGGGAGGGAAAGCAGCTACACCTTC.

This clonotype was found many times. In DNA form, the CDR3 reads TGCGCCAGCAGCTTGCGGGCTAGCGGGGATTCCTACAATGAGCAGTTCTTC. Protein sequence: CASSLRASGDSYNEQFF. The rearrangement joins TRBV5-1 to TRBJ2-1, with 9 bases lining up with TRBD2. J gave up 1 base and V 1 base, and 6 bases lay outside the gene matches. Germline lookup yields CDR1 SGHRS and CDR2 YFSETQ. The CDR3 is made up of 17 amino acids. The complete variable domain, with remaining parts taken from reference TRBV5-1 and TRBJ2-1, reads KAGVTQTPRYLIKTRGQQVTLSCSPISGHRSVSWYQQTPGQGLQFLFEYFSETQRNKGNFPGRFSGRQFSNSRSEMNVSTLELGDSALYLCASSLRASGDSYNEQFFGPGTRLTVL.

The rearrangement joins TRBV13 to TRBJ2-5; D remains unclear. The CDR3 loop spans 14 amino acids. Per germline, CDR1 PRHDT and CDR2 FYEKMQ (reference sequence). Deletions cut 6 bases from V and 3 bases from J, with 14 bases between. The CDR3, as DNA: TGTGCCAGCAGTTCGACGGGCACCAAAGAGACCCAGTACTTC. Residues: CASSSTGTKETQYF.

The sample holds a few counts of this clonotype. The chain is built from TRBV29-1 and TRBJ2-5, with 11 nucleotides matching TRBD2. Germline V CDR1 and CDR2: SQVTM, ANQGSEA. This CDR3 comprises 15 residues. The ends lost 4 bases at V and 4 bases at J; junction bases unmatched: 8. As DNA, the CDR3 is TGCAGCGTTGCCCCTAGCGGGGGGTTCGGAGAGACCCAGTACTTC. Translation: CSVAPSGGFGETQYF.

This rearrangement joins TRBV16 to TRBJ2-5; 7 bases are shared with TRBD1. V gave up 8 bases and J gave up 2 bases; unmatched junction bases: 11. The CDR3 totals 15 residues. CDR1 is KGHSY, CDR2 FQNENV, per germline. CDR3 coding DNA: TGTGCCAGCCTTCGTACTTCGACAGGGCAAGAGACCCAGTACTTC. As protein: CASLRTSTGQETQYF.

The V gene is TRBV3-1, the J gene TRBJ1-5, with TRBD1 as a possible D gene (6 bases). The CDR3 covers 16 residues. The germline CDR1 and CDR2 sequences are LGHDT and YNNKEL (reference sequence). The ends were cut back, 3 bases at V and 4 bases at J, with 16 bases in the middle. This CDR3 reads CASSQGSKQGNQPQHF. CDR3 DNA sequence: TGTGCCAGCAGCCAGGGTAGCAAACAGGGTAATCAGCCCCAGCATTTT. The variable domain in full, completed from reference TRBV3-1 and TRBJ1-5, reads DTAVSQTPKYLVTQMGNDKSIKCEQNLGHDTMYWYKQDSKKFLKIMFSYNNKELIINETVPNRFSPKSPDKAHLNLHINSLELGDSAVYFCASSQGSKQGNQPQHFGDGTRLSIL.